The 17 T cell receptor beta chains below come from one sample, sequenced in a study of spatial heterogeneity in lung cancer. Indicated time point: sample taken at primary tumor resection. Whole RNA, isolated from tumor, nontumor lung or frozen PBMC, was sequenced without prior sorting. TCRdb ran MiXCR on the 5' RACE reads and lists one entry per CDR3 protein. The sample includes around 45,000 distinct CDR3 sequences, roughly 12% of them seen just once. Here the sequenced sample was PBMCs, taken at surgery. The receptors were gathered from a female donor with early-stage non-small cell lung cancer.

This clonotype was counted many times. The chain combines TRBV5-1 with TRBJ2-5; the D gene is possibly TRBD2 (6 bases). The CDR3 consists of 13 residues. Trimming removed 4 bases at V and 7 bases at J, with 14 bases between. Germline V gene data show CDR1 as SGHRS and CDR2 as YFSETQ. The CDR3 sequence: CASSGGELGTQYF. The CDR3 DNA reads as TGCGCCAGCAGCGGAGGGGAATTGGGGACCCAGTACTTC.

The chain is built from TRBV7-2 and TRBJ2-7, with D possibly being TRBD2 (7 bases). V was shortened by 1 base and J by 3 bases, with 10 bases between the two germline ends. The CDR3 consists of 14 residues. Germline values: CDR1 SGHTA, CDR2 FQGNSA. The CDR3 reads CASSLGGGGYEQYF. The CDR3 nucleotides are TGTGCCAGCAGCTTAGGGGGGGGCGGCTACGAGCAGTACTTC.

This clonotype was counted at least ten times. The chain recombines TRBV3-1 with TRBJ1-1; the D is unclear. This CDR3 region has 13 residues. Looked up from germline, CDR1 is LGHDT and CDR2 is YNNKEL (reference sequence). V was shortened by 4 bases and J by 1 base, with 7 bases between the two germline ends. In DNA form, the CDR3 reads TGTGCCAGCAGCCCTCAATGGAACACTGAAGCTTTCTTT. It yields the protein CASSPQWNTEAFF.

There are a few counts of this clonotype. CDR3 protein: CASSLPGQGAITEAFF. CDR3 nucleotides: TGTGCCAGCAGTCTCCCGGGACAGGGGGCGATCACTGAAGCTTTCTTT. This chain uses TRBV2 with TRBJ1-1; 12 bases align to TRBD1. Trimming at V came to 5 bases and at J to 4 bases, leaving 8 bases not matched to a gene. CDR1 and CDR2 (germline): SNHLY, FYNNEI. The CDR3 loop spans 16 amino acids.

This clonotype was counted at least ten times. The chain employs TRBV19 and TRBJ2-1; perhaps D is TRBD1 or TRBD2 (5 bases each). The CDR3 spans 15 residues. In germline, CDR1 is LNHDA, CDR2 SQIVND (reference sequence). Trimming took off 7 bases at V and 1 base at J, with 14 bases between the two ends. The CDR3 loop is CASTPGAPSYNEQFF. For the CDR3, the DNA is TGTGCCAGTACCCCCGGGGCCCCTTCCTACAATGAGCAGTTCTTC. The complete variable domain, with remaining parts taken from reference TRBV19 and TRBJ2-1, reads DGGITQSPKYLFRKEGQNVTLSCEQNLNHDAMYWYRQDPGQGLRLIYYSQIVNDFQKGDIAEGYSVSREKKESFPLTVTSAQKNPTAFYLCASTPGAPSYNEQFFGPGTRLTVL.

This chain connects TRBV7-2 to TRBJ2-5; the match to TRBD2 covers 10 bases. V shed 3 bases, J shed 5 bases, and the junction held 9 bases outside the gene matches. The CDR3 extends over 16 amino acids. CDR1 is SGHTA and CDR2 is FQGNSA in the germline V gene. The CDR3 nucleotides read TGTGCCAGCAGCTTGGTAGCCGCTAGCGGGGGCGAGACCCAGTACTTC. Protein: CASSLVAASGGETQYF.

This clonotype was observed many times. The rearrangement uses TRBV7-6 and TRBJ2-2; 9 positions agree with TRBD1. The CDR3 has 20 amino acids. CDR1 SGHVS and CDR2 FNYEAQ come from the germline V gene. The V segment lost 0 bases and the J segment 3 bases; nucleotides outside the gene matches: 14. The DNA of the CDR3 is TGTGCCAGCAGCTTAGCTTCTGGCCTGACCGGGACAGGGTACACCGGGGAGCTGTTTTTT. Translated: CASSLASGLTGTGYTGELFF.

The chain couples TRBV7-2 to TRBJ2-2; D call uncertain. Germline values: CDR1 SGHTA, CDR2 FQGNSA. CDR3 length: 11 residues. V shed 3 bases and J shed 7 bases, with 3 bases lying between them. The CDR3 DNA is TGTGCCAGCAGCTTTGGCGGGGAGCTGTTTTTT. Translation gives CASSFGGELFF.

The CDR3 coding sequence is TGTGCCAGCAGCTCCTCAGGGGTAGGGGAAGCTTTCTTT. It specifies CASSSSGVGEAFF. V usage is TRBV7-2 and J usage is TRBJ1-1; D may be TRBD1 (6 bases). The length of the CDR3 is 13 residues. CDR1 is SGHTA, CDR2 FQGNSA, per germline. The ends were cut back, 4 bases at V and 8 bases at J, with 14 bases in the middle.

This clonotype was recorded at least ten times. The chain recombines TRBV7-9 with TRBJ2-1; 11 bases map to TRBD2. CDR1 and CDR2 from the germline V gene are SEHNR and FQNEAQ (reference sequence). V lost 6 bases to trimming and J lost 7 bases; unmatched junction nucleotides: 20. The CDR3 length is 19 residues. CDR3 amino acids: CASRRAPLSGGVVTNEQFF. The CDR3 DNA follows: TGTGCCAGCAGACGAGCGCCGCTTAGCGGGGGGGTAGTAACAAATGAGCAGTTCTTC.

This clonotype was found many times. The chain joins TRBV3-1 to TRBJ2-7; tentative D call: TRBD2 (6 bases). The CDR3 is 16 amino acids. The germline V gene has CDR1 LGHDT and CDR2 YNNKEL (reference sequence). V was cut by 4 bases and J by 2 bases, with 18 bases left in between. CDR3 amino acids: CASSPSWGLSTYEQYF. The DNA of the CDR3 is TGTGCCAGCAGCCCCTCCTGGGGACTGTCAACCTACGAGCAGTACTTC.

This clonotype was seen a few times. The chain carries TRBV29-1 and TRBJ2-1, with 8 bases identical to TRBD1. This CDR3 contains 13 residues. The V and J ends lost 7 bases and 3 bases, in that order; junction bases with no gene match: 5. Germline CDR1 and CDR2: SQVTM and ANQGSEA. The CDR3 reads CSADRGRYNEQFF. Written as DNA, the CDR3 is TGCAGCGCCGACAGGGGTCGCTACAATGAGCAGTTCTTC.

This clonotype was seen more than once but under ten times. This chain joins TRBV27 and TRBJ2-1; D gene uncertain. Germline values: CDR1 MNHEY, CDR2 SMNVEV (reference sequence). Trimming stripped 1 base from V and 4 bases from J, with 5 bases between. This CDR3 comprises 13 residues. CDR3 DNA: TGTGCCAGCAGTTTATTCTCTTACAATGAGCAGTTCTTC. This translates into CASSLFSYNEQFF.

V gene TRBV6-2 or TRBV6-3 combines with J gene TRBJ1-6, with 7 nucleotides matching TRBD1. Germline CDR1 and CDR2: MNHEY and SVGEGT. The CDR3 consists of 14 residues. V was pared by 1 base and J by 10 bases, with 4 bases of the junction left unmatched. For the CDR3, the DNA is TGTGCCAGCAGTTACTTTGGGACAGAGTCACCCCTCCACTTT. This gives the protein CASSYFGTESPLHF.

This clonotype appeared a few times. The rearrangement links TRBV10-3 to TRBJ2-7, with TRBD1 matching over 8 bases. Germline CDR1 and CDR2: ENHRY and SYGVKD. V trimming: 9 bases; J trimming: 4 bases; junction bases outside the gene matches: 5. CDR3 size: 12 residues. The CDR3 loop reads CAIGQGLYEQYF. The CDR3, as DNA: TGTGCCATTGGACAGGGCTTGTACGAGCAGTACTTC.

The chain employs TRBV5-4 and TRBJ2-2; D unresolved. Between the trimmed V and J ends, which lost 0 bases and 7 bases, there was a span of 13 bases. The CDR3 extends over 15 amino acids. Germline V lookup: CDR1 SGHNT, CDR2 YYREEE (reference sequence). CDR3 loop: CASSLDSPRSGELFF. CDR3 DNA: TGTGCCAGCAGCTTGGATAGTCCCCGGAGCGGGGAGCTGTTTTTT.

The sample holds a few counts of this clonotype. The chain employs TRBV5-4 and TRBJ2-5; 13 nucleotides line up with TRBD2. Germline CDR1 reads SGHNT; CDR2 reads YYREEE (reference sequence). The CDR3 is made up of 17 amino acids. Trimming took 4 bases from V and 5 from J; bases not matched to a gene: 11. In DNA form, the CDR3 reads TGTGCCAGCAGCGTGAAAATGCCGGGACTAGCGGGGGAGACCCAGTACTTC. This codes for CASSVKMPGLAGETQYF.